The clone carrying this T cell receptor beta chain was found a few times. Its target is unknown. This entry belongs to a study of shared clonotypes between healthy human individuals. General study results and limits: With a handful of donors compared, around 4.7% of naive CD4 clonotypes were shared. Relative to memory subsets, naive subsets generally showed larger estimated richness.

Some clones are missing from TCRdb's copy, which holds only in-frame ones; the method was immunoSEQ multiplex PCR. The top ten clones hold approximately 0.35% of a sample with fewer than 2.5 million clones, 80% to 95% of them seen once. Researchers partitioned CD4+ cells into CD45RA+ naive and CD45RA-negative memory subsets. The receptor's source is a man aged 18 to 29 in good health. Some clones in this sample may be carry-over from other donors' samples. Input material: naive CD4+ T cells from PBMCs. Subset specified: CD45RA+ positively selected.

Here the CDR3 DNA reads TGTGCCAGTAGTATACAGCCCAATCAGCCCCAGCATTTT. It encodes CASSIQPNQPQHF. The V call is TRBV19, the J call TRBJ1-5; D unclear. Deletions cut 2 bases from V and 3 bases from J, with 5 bases between. Germline CDR1 LNHDA, CDR2 SQIVND (reference sequence). This CDR3 region has 13 residues.